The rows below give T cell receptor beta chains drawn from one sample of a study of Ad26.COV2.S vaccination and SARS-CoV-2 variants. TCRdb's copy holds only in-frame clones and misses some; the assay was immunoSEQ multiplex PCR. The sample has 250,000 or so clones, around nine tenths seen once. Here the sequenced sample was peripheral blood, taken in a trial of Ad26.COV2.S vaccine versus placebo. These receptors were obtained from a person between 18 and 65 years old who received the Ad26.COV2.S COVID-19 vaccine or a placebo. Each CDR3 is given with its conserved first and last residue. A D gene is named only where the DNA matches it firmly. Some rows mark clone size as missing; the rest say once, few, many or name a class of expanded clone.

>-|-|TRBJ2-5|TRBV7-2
CASSLAGLKETQYF
TGTGCCAGCAGCTTAGCAGGACTGAAAGAGACCCAGTACTTC
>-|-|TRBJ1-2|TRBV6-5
CASSDRNYGYTF
TGTGCCAGCAGCGACAGGAACTATGGCTACACCTTC
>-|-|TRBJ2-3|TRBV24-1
CATSDRSGSRDTQYF
TGTGCCACCAGTGATCGATCCGGCTCTAGAGATACGCAGTATTTT
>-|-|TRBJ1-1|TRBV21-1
CASSKVGQGALNTEAFF
-
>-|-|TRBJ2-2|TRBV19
CASSGQWGSAGELFF
TGTGCCAGTAGTGGACAGTGGGGAAGCGCCGGGGAGCTGTTTTTT
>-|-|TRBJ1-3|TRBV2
CASRIGLHLYF
TGTGCCAGCAGGATCGGGCTCCACTTATATTTT
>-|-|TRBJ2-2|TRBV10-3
CAISESKAHGELFF
TGTGCCATCAGTGAGTCGAAAGCTCACGGGGAGCTGTTTTTT
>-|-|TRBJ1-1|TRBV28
CASSIAPTNTEAFF
TGTGCCAGCAGTATAGCACCTACGAACACTGAAGCTTTCTTT
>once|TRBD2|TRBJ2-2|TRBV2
CASRVAGQGTGELFF
TGTGCCAGCAGAGTAGCGGGTCAGGGAACCGGGGAGCTGTTTTTT
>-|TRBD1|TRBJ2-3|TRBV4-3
CASSQDSVGQGVSDTQYF
TGCGCCAGCAGCCAAGATTCGGTTGGACAGGGGGTTTCAGATACGCAGTATTTT
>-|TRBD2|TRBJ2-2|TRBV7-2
CASSLGLGLAGASGELFF
TGTGCCAGCAGCTTAGGCCTAGGACTAGCGGGAGCAAGCGGGGAGCTGTTTTTT
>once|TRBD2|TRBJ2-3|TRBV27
CASTTSGGPADTQYF
TGTGCCAGCACGACTAGCGGGGGCCCTGCAGATACGCAGTATTTT
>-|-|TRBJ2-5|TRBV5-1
CASRQGGETQYF
TGCGCCAGCAGACAGGGGGGGGAGACCCAGTACTTC
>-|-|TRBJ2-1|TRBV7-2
CASRRTSNNEQFF
TGTGCCAGCAGACGTACTAGTAACAATGAGCAGTTCTTC
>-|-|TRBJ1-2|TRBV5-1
CASSPNPSQGTYGYTF
TGCGCCAGCAGCCCTAACCCCTCACAGGGCACCTATGGCTACACCTTC
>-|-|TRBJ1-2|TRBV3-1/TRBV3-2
CASSPANLNYGYTF
TGTGCCAGCAGCCCAGCGAACCTAAACTATGGCTACACCTTC
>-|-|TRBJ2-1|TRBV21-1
CAIVAGRLESSPFNEQFF
TGTGCTATAGTAGCGGGGCGACTCGAAAGTTCTCCTTTCAATGAGCAGTTCTTC
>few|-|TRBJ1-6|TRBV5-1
CASSLETGSNSPLHF
TGCGCCAGCAGCTTAGAGACAGGATCTAATTCACCCCTCCACTTT
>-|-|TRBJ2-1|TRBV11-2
CASSLPSEGINEQFF
TGTGCCAGCAGCTTACCCAGCGAGGGAATCAATGAGCAGTTCTTC
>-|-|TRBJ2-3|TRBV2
CASSEADTDTQYF
TGTGCCAGCAGTGAAGCGGACACAGATACGCAGTATTTT
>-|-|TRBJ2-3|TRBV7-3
CASSLGLSTDTQYF
TGTGCCAGCAGCTTAGGACTCAGCACAGATACGCAGTATTTT
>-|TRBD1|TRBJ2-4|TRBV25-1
CASSIRDRPHIQYF
TGTGCCAGCAGTATCCGGGACAGGCCCCACATTCAGTACTTC
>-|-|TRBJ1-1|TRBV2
CASRLDSGTEAFF
TGTGCCAGCAGGTTGGACAGCGGGACTGAAGCTTTCTTT
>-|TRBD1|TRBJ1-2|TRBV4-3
CASSQESQGRFSYGYTF
TGCGCCAGCAGCCAAGAATCACAGGGGAGGTTTTCCTATGGCTACACCTTC
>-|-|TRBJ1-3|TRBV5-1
CASSLYGGEGNTIYF
TGCGCCAGCAGCTTGTATGGAGGGGAGGGAAACACCATATATTTT
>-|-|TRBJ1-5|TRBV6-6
CATTTWDNQPQHF
TGTGCCACCACAACGTGGGACAATCAGCCCCAGCATTTT
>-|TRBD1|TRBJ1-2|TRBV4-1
CASSQGQGADYGYTF
TGCGCCAGCAGCCAAGGACAGGGGGCCGACTATGGCTACACCTTC
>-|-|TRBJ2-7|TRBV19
CASSPFYEQYF
TGTGCCAGTAGTCCCTTCTACGAGCAGTACTTC
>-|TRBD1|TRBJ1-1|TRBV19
CASSPPGQGAFF
TGTGCCAGTAGTCCCCCGGGACAGGGGGCTTTCTTT
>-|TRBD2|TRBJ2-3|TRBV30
CAWSYGGGSTDTQYF
TGTGCCTGGAGTTATGGCGGGGGAAGCACAGATACGCAGTATTTT
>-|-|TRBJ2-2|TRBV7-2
CASSWGAGELFF
TGTGCCAGCAGCTGGGGGGCCGGGGAGCTGTTTTTT
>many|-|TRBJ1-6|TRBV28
CASSLSAGGFHSPLHF
TGTGCCAGCAGTTTATCTGCAGGAGGGTTTCATTCACCCCTCCACTTT
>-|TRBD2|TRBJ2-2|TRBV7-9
CASSSTTLAGNTGELFF
TGTGCCAGCAGCTCCACCACACTAGCGGGGAACACCGGGGAGCTGTTTTTT
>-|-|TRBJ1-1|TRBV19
CASSTLAGRRAEAFF
TGTGCCAGTAGTACCCTTGCAGGGAGGAGGGCTGAAGCTTTCTTT
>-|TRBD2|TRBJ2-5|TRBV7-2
CASNLAGGQKGTQYF
TGTGCCAGCAACCTAGCGGGGGGCCAAAAGGGGACCCAGTACTTC
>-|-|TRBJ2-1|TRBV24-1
CATSDPGTAINEQFF
TGTGCCACCAGTGACCCTGGGACGGCGATCAATGAGCAGTTCTTC
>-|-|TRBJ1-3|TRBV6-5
CATEGGSGNTIYF
TGTGCCACCGAGGGGGGCTCTGGAAACACCATATATTTT
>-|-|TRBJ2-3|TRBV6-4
CASSDPRDLPLSTDTQYF
TGTGCCAGCAGTGACCCTAGGGACCTCCCGCTAAGCACAGATACGCAGTATTTT
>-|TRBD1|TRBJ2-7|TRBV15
CATSRGDRPYEQYF
TGTGCCACCAGCAGAGGGGACAGGCCTTACGAGCAGTACTTC
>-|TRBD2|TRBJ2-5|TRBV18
CASSPHTGGEETQYF
TGTGCCAGCTCACCACATACGGGAGGGGAAGAGACCCAGTACTTC
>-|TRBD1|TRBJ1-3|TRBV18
CASSPGQGNTIYF
TGTGCCAGCTCACCGGGACAGGGAAACACCATATATTTT
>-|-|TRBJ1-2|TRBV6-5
CASSYSQFYGYTF
TGTGCCAGCAGTTACTCCCAGTTCTATGGCTACACCTTC
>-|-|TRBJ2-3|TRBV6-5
CASSFRDEDTQYF
TGTGCCAGCAGTTTTAGGGATGAAGATACGCAGTATTTT
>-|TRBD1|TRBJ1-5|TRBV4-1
CASSQAHRGGNQPQHF
TGCGCCAGCAGCCAAGCCCACAGGGGAGGCAATCAGCCCCAGCATTTT
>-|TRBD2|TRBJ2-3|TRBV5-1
CASSLAGGSPMYTQYF
TGCGCCAGCAGCTTGGCCGGGGGGTCCCCGATGTATACGCAGTATTTT
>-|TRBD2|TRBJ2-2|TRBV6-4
CASSALAGGNTGELFF
TGTGCCAGCAGTGCCCTAGCGGGGGGGAACACCGGGGAGCTGTTTTTT
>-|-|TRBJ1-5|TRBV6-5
CASSRVPLANQPQHF
TGTGCCAGCAGTCGCGTCCCTTTGGCGAATCAGCCCCAGCATTTT
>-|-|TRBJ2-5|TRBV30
CAWSPNILGHKNF
TGTGCCTGGAGTCCTAATATACTGGGCCATAAAAACTTC
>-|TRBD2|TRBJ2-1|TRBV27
CASRYTSGAYNEQFF
TGTGCCAGCAGATATACTAGCGGGGCATACAATGAGCAGTTCTTC
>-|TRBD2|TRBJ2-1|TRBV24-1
CATSDNSGNYNEQFF
TGTGCCACCAGTGATAATAGCGGGAACTACAATGAGCAGTTCTTC
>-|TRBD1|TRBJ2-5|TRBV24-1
CATSEPGTGKETQYF
TGTGCCACCAGTGAACCCGGGACAGGGAAAGAGACCCAGTACTTC
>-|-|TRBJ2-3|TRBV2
CASSRGGSTDTQYF
TGTGCCAGCAGTAGGGGCGGGAGCACAGATACGCAGTATTTT
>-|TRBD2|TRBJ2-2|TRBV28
CASSLLAGLRANTGELFF
TGTGCCAGCAGTTTACTAGCGGGCCTGCGCGCGAACACCGGGGAGCTGTTTTTT
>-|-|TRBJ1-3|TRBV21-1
CASSRRPSDLSGNTIYF
TGTGCCAGCAGCAGACGCCCCAGCGACCTCTCTGGAAACACCATATATTTT